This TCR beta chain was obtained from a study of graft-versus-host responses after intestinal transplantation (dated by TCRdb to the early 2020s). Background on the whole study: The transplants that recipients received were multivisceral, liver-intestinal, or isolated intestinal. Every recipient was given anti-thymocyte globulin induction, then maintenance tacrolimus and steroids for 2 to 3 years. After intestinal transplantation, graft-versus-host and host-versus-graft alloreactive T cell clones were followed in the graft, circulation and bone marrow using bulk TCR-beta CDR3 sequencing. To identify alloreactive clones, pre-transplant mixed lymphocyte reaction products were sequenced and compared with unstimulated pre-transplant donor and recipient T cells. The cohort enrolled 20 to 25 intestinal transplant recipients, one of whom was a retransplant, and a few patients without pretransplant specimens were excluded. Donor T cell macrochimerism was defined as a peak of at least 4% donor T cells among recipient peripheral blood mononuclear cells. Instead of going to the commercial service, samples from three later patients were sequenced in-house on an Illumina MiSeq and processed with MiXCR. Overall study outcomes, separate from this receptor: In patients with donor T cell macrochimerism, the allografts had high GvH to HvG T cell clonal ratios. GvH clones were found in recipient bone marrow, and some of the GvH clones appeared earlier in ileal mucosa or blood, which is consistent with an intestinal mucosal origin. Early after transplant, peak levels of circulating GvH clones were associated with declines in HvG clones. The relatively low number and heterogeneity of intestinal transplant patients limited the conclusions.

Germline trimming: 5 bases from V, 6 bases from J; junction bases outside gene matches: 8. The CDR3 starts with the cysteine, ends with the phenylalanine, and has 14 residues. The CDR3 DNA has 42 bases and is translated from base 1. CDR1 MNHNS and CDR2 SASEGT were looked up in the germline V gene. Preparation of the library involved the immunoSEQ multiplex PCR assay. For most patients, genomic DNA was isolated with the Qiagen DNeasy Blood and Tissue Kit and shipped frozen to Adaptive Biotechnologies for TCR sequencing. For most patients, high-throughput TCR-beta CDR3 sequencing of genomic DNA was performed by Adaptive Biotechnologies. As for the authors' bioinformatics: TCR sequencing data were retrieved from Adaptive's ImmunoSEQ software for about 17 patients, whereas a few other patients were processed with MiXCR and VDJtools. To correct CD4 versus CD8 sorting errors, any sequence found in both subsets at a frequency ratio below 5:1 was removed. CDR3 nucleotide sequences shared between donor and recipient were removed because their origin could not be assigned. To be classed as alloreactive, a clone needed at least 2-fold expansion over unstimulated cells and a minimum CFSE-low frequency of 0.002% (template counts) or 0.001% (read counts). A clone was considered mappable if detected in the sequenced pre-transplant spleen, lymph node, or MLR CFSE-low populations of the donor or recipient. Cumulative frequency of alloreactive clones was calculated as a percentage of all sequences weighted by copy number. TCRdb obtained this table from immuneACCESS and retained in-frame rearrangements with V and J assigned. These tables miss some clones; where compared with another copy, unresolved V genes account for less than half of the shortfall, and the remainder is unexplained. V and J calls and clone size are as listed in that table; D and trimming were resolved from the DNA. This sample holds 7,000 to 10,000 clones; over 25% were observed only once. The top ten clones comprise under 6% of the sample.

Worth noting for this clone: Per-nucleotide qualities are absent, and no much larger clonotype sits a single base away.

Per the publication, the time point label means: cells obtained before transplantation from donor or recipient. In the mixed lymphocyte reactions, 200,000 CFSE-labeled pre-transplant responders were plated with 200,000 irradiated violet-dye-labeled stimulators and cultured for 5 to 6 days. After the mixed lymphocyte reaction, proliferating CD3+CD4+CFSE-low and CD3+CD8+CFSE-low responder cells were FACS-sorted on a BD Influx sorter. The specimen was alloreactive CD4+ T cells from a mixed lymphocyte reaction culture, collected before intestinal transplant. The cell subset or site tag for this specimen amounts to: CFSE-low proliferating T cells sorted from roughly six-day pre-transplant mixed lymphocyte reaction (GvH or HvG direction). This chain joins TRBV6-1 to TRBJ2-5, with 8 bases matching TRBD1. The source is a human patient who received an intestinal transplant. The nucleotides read TGTGCCAGCAGTTTCCAGACAGGGGTGAAGACCCAGTACTTC. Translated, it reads CASSFQTGVKTQYF.